These 19 T cell receptor beta chains share one sample of origin, sequenced in a study of T-cell reconstitution after alpha-beta-depleted transplantation in children. A library of TCRbeta sequences, prepared with unique molecular identifiers, was generated. TCRdb re-derived calls from the PCR reads in MiXCR, one entry per CDR3 protein. In the table there are a few hundred thousand distinct CDR3 sequences, approximately 6.9% of which are singletons. The specimen comprised PBMCs, sampled before TCRalphabeta/CD19-depleted stem cell transplant. The receptors shown here come from a boy aged 2 to 10 with acute lymphoblastic leukemia, due to receive a stem cell transplant.

In this sample, this clonotype turned up many times. The CDR3 coding sequence is TGTGCCAGCAGTGGTAGGCGGGATGGGAACGAGCAGTACTTC. Translated, it gives CASSGRRDGNEQYF. The chain combines TRBV2 with TRBJ2-7; tentative D call: TRBD2 (6 bases). This CDR3 is built from 14 residues. The germline V gene has CDR1 SNHLY and CDR2 FYNNEI. Trimming shortened V by 4 bases and J by 5 bases, and 15 bases separated the two germline ends.

V gene TRBV28 combines with J gene TRBJ1-5; D is uncertain. The CDR3 has 11 residues. CDR1 and CDR2 (germline): MDHEN, SYDVKM. V lost 8 bases and J 7 bases, leaving 9 bases between the germline ends. The CDR3 DNA is TGTGCCAGCTGTAGGGTACAGCCCCAGCATTTT. This encodes CASCRVQPQHF.

This clonotype was recorded at least ten times. The chain uses TRBV11-1 and TRBJ2-1, with TRBD2 matching 8 bases. Trimming took 5 bases from V and 6 from J; bases not matched to a gene: 18. CDR1 is SGHAT and CDR2 is FQDESV in the germline V gene (reference sequence). CDR3 length: 18 residues. This CDR3 reads CASSPGWSAGGLRNEQFF. DNA for the CDR3: TGTGCCAGCAGCCCCGGATGGTCCGCGGGAGGATTGCGCAATGAGCAGTTCTTC.

Comment on this clonotype: This sequence may be a read error, since a much larger clone differs from it by one base. The conserved phenylalanine or tryptophan is not found at the CDR3 terminus, so this likely reflects a read error. This rearrangement joins TRBV12-3 or TRBV12-4 to TRBJ1-5; a weak D match, TRBD1 (6 bases). The CDR3 loop spans 14 amino acids. Trimming took 3 bases from V and 3 from J, leaving 9 bases between them. DNA of the CDR3: TGTGCCAGCAGTTTCGACAGGTACAATCAGCCCCAGCATGTT. Translation: CASSFDRYNQPQHV.

In this sample, this clonotype turned up many times. This chain uses TRBV6-1 with TRBJ2-2, with D perhaps matching TRBD2 (6 bases). Looked up from germline, CDR1 is MNHNS and CDR2 is SASEGT. The CDR3 is made up of 16 amino acids. V was clipped by 3 bases and J by 3 bases, with 14 bases between them. CDR3 in amino acids: CASSEGGVGYTGELFF. The CDR3 DNA reads as TGTGCCAGCAGTGAGGGCGGGGTGGGATACACCGGGGAGCTGTTTTTT.

This clonotype was seen only a few times. V is TRBV15 and J is TRBJ2-7; D is perhaps TRBD2 (6 bases). The V gene lost 5 bases and the J gene lost 2 bases, with 13 bases spanning the gap. Germline loops: CDR1 LNHNV, CDR2 YYDKDF (reference sequence). The CDR3 extends over 14 amino acids. The CDR3 spells CATSPGLPAYEQYF. The CDR3 DNA follows: TGTGCCACCAGCCCGGGACTCCCGGCCTACGAGCAGTACTTC.

This clonotype was seen repeatedly, ten times or more. This rearrangement joins TRBV5-1 to TRBJ2-3, with TRBD2 matching 12 bases. Losses at the gene ends were 3 bases for V and 1 base for J; bases not matched to a gene: 3. The length of the CDR3 is 16 residues. Germline loops: CDR1 SGHRS, CDR2 YFSETQ. The CDR3 loop reads CASSSSSGRGTDTQYF. The CDR3 DNA sequence: TGCGCCAGCAGCTCTTCTAGCGGGAGGGGCACAGATACGCAGTATTTT.

This clonotype was detected ten times or more. The J gene is TRBJ2-1, the V gene TRBV5-1; D remains unclear. In germline, CDR1 is SGHRS, CDR2 YFSETQ. V dropped 4 bases and J dropped 9 bases, with 14 bases sitting between them. This CDR3 contains 13 residues. This CDR3 reads CASSPDVLFEQFF. Written as DNA, the CDR3 is TGCGCCAGCAGCCCCGACGTTCTTTTTGAGCAGTTCTTC.

Many counts were recorded for this clonotype. The chain combines TRBV11-2 with TRBJ2-2; D unresolved. Germline assignment: CDR1 SGHAT and CDR2 FQNNGV. There are 12 residues in the CDR3. V lost 5 bases, J lost 6 bases, and 7 bases lay in between. CDR3 loop: CASSPPAGELFF. CDR3 bases: TGTGCCAGCAGCCCACCAGCCGGGGAGCTGTTTTTT.

This clonotype was seen many times. The junction does not match germline at one end; this may be a read error. The chain carries TRBV7-2 and TRBJ2-7; D remains unclear. Germline loops: CDR1 SGHTA, CDR2 FQGNSA. The CDR3 has 16 amino acids. This CDR3 is CASSLVPSSSIYVQYF. The CDR3 nucleotides are TGTGCCAGCAGCTTAGTTCCCTCTTCTAGTATCTACGTGCAGTACTTC.

This clonotype was detected ten times or more. This chain connects TRBV24-1 to TRBJ2-5, with D maybe TRBD1 (6 bases). CDR3 length: 12 amino acids. Germline loops: CDR1 KGHDR, CDR2 SFDVKD. Trimming stripped 1 base from V and 12 bases from J, with 11 bases between. CDR3 sequence reads: CATSDFGGRKYF. CDR3 nucleotides: TGTGCCACCAGTGATTTTGGGGGCCGAAAGTACTTC.

This clonotype was observed at least ten times. The chain has TRBV4-3 and TRBJ2-1, with D perhaps matching TRBD1 or TRBD2 (5 bases each). Germline values: CDR1 LGHNA, CDR2 YSLEER. Trimming pared 4 bases from V and 8 bases from J, leaving 6 bases between. The CDR3 loop spans 11 amino acids. CDR3 in DNA: TGCGCCAGCAGCCGGGACCATGAGCAGTTCTTC. Encoded protein: CASSRDHEQFF.

This clonotype has more than one count but fewer than ten. The chain links TRBV20-1 to TRBJ2-1; TRBD2 matches at 11 bases. In germline, CDR1 is DFQATT, CDR2 SNEGSKA (reference sequence). This CDR3 is built from 16 residues. V was clipped by 6 bases and J by 6 bases; unmatched bases: 13. The chain's CDR3 is CSAGPTGTSGSNEQFF. Here the CDR3 DNA reads TGCAGTGCCGGACCGACCGGGACTAGCGGATCCAATGAGCAGTTCTTC.

This clonotype was detected ten times or more. The chain joins TRBV28 to TRBJ1-1; 10 bases are shared with TRBD1. Trimming cost V 6 bases and J 2 bases; bases outside gene matches: 6. Germline values: CDR1 MDHEN, CDR2 SYDVKM. The CDR3 consists of 15 residues. CDR3 DNA sequence: TGTGCCAGCAGGTGGAGGACAGGGGGAAACACTGAAGCTTTCTTT. It encodes CASRWRTGGNTEAFF.

This clonotype was seen repeatedly, ten times or more. The V and J genes are TRBV14 and TRBJ1-6; TRBD1 aligns across 9 bases. V lost 5 bases and J lost 9; bases outside the gene matches: 5. The CDR3 runs 14 residues. The germline V gene has CDR1 SGHDN and CDR2 FVKESK. Here the CDR3 DNA reads TGTGCCAGCAGCTGGGACAGGGCTGGTTCACCCCTCCACTTT. This codes for CASSWDRAGSPLHF.

This clonotype was counted between two and nine times. The rearrangement uses TRBV2 and TRBJ2-5; D call uncertain. Trimming removed 3 bases at V and 2 bases at J, with 4 bases between. The CDR3 covers 12 residues. Germline V gene sequence: CDR1 SNHLY, CDR2 FYNNEI. The CDR3 DNA sequence: TGTGCCAGCAGTGAGACGCAAGAGACCCAGTACTTC. It is translated as CASSETQETQYF.

The J gene is TRBJ2-7, the V gene TRBV6-5; the D gene is possibly TRBD2 (5 bases). The CDR3 consists of 13 residues. V dropped 10 bases and J dropped 3 bases, with 16 bases sitting between them. Germline assignment: CDR1 MNHEY and CDR2 SVGAGI. CDR3 sequence (DNA): TGTGCCACCTCAGTTAATCGGGACTACGAGCAGTACTTC. Its translation is CATSVNRDYEQYF.

This clonotype occurred many times. This rearrangement joins TRBV20-1 to TRBJ2-7, with D hard to call. From germline, CDR1 is DFQATT and CDR2 SNEGSKA (reference sequence). This CDR3 spans 12 amino acids. The V end lost 0 bases, the J end lost 2 bases, and 5 bases lay between the germline ends. Written as DNA, the CDR3 is TGCAGTGCTAGAGACGCAGCCTACGAGCAGTACTTC. Residues: CSARDAAYEQYF.

This clonotype came up many times. V and J are TRBV28 and TRBJ2-1; TRBD2 aligns across 8 bases. The J segment lost 4 bases and the V segment lost 9 bases, leaving 5 bases of the junction unmatched. Germline CDR1 and CDR2: MDHEN and SYDVKM. This CDR3 is 13 amino acids long. The chain's CDR3 is CASNSGEYNEQFF. The DNA for the CDR3 is TGTGCCAGTAATAGCGGGGAATACAATGAGCAGTTCTTC.